This TCR beta chain was retrieved from a study of PD-1 blockade in classical Hodgkin lymphoma. TCRdb's copy holds only in-frame clones and misses some; the assay was immunoSEQ multiplex PCR. Among around 92,000 clones listed, nearly 85% were seen once. General study points: Exclusion was applied to patients who started nivolumab under 1 year after ASCT.

CDR3 size: 14 residues. CDR1 is SGHRS and CDR2 is YFSETQ in the germline V gene. Trimming shortened V by 2 bases and J by 4 bases, and 9 bases separated the two germline ends. This sample's time point: cycle 4 day 1 (C4D1), after around six weeks of nivolumab. Each and every patient relapsed after autologous stem cell transplantation, and patients got differing brentuximab vedotin exposure. A note on this clone: Its matching antigen is unknown.

This sample comprised peripheral blood mononuclear cells (PBMCs), obtained before the fourth cycle of nivolumab. This chain connects TRBV5-1 to TRBJ2-2; D might be TRBD2 (6 bases). This clonotype was sampled from a human donor with classical Hodgkin lymphoma. CDR3 DNA sequence: TGCGCCAGCAGCTTAGGAGGGAGCACCGGGGAGCTGTTTTTT. Translation: CASSLGGSTGELFF.